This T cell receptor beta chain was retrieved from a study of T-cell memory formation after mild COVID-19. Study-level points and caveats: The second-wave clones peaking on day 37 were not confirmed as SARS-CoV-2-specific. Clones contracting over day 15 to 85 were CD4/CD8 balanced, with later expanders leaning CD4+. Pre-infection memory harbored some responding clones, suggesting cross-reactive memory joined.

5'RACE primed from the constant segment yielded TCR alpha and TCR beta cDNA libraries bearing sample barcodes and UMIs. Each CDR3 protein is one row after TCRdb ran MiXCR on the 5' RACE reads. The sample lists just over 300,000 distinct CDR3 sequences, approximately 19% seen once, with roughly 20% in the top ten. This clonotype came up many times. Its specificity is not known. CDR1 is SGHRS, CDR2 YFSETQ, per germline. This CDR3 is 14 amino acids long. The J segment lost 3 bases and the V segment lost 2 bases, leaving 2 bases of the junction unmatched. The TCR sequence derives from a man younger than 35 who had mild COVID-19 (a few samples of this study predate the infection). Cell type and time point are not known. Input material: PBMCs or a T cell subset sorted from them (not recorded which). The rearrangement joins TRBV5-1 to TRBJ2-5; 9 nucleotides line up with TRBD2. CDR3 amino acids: CASSFSGGKETQYF. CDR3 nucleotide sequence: TGCGCCAGCAGCTTTAGCGGGGGAAAAGAGACCCAGTACTTC.